This TCR beta chain was observed in a study of blood T cell repertoires in COVID-19. Study information: Samples representing acute and convalescent COVID-19 were sourced from the United States, Italy and Spain. PBMCs, B-cell-depleted T cells, or T cells provided the cDNA or gDNA that made up the material.

The authors' processing: By means of reference gene primer amplification, nucleated cell counts were estimated. TCRdb keeps only in-frame clones here, not all; method: immunoSEQ multiplex PCR. V, J and clone size were drawn from that table, and D and trimming were deduced from the DNA. This sample has roughly 52,000 clones; roughly 85% occur once, and the top ten carry about 13%. Germline CDR1 is SGHRS and CDR2 is YFSETQ. V was trimmed by 1 base and J by 0 bases, leaving 10 bases between them. This CDR3 has 15 amino acids. This sequence originates from a human donor in a cohort sampled during active COVID-19. The genes are TRBV5-1 and TRBJ2-5; a weak D match, TRBD1 (6 bases). Sequencing was carried out using peripheral blood. The CDR3 nucleotides are TGCGCCAGCAGCTTGACAGGGACAAACCAAGAGACCCAGTACTTC. Amino acids: CASSLTGTNQETQYF. The whole variable domain, filled in from reference TRBV5-1 and TRBJ2-5, reads KAGVTQTPRYLIKTRGQQVTLSCSPISGHRSVSWYQQTPGQGLQFLFEYFSETQRNKGNFPGRFSGRQFSNSRSEMNVSTLELGDSALYLCASSLTGTNQETQYFGPGTRLLVL.